Listed below are T cell receptor beta chains from one sample, sequenced in a study of blood T cell repertoires in COVID-19. The protocol was immunoSEQ multiplex PCR, while the TCRdb copy is restricted to in-frame clones and leaves out a portion. The sample holds 150,000 to 200,000 clones, 70% to 90% seen once. The sequencing input was peripheral blood. Receptors were obtained from a human donor in a cohort sampled during active COVID-19. Both conserved end residues are part of each CDR3. The D gene is left open where the match is weak. The listing skips clone size in some rows; elsewhere it reads once, few, many or a size class.

TRBD2	TRBV6-6	NA	TRBJ2-7	CASSRIAGEGEQYF	TGTGCCAGCAGCCGCATAGCGGGAGAGGGAGAGCAGTACTTC
NA	TRBV6-5	NA	TRBJ2-7	CASNLQGSYEQYF	TGTGCCAGCAACCTACAGGGCTCCTACGAGCAGTACTTC
NA	TRBV28	NA	TRBJ2-7	CASSFPPSAYEQYF	TGTGCCAGCAGTTTCCCACCGTCAGCCTACGAGCAGTACTTC
NA	TRBV18	NA	TRBJ2-7	CASSQGLQENYEQYF	TGTGCCAGCTCACAGGGACTTCAAGAAAACTACGAGCAGTACTTC
TRBD2	TRBV3-1/TRBV3-2	NA	TRBJ2-7	CASSPGSGGSYEQYF	TGTGCCAGCAGCCCCGGTAGCGGGGGCTCCTACGAGCAGTACTTC
TRBD2	TRBV28	NA	TRBJ2-5	CASSLFSRGLAGGPFSPTQYF	TGTGCCAGCAGTTTATTTTCTCGGGGACTAGCGGGGGGGCCGTTCAGTCCGACCCAGTACTTC
TRBD2	TRBV7-2	once	TRBJ2-1	CASSLALLAVDYNEQFF	TGTGCCAGCAGCTTAGCGCTGCTAGCGGTGGACTACAATGAGCAGTTCTTC
NA	TRBV5-1	NA	TRBJ2-7	CASSHGQLVPYEQYF	TGCGCCAGCAGCCATGGACAGTTAGTCCCCTACGAGCAGTACTTC
NA	TRBV10-3	few	TRBJ2-7	CAIRSGYEQYF	TGTGCCATCAGGTCGGGCTACGAGCAGTACTTC
TRBD2	TRBV7-2	NA	TRBJ2-7	CASSLRLAGGQPYEQYF	TGTGCCAGCAGCTTACGACTAGCGGGGGGCCAACCCTACGAGCAGTACTTC
TRBD1	TRBV12-3/TRBV12-4	once	TRBJ1-1	CASSIGQGAEAFF	TGTGCCAGCAGTATCGGGCAGGGGGCTGAAGCTTTCTTT
NA	TRBV11-2	NA	TRBJ2-1	CASSLDLQEYEQFF	TGTGCCAGCAGCTTAGACCTTCAGGAATACGAGCAGTTCTTC
NA	TRBV27	NA	TRBJ1-2	CASSLSGARGYTF	TGTGCCAGCAGTTTATCAGGGGCTCGGGGCTACACCTTC
TRBD1	TRBV11-2	NA	TRBJ1-1	CASSSQGAKNTEAFF	TGTGCCAGCAGCTCCCAGGGGGCGAAAAACACTGAAGCTTTCTTT
NA	TRBV19	NA	TRBJ2-7	CASSTPLAYEQYF	TGTGCCAGTAGTACCCCCCTTGCCTACGAGCAGTACTTC
TRBD2	TRBV27	few	TRBJ2-7	CASSLKRGWAYEQYF	TGTGCCAGCAGTTTAAAGCGGGGGTGGGCCTACGAGCAGTACTTC
NA	TRBV11-1	NA	TRBJ1-1	CASSSQGGNTEAFF	TGTGCCAGCAGCTCCCAGGGCGGGAACACTGAAGCTTTCTTT
TRBD2	TRBV5-6	NA	TRBJ2-5	CASSEGLAGEETQYF	TGTGCCAGCAGCGAGGGACTAGCTGGAGAAGAGACCCAGTACTTC
TRBD1	TRBV4-3	NA	TRBJ1-4	CASSRGQGAGEKLFF	TGCGCCAGCAGCCGCGGCCAGGGGGCTGGTGAAAAACTGTTTTTT
TRBD1	TRBV9	NA	TRBJ2-5	CASSALGGQGGTQYF	TGTGCCAGCAGCGCTCTTGGTGGACAGGGAGGGACCCAGTACTTC
NA	TRBV29-1	NA	TRBJ2-7	CSVERERAGMYEQYF	TGCAGCGTTGAGAGGGAGCGGGCCGGAATGTACGAGCAGTACTTC
TRBD1	TRBV6-5	NA	TRBJ2-7	CASDRDGGSEQYF	TGTGCCAGTGACAGGGATGGGGGATCCGAGCAGTACTTC
TRBD1	TRBV20-1	few	TRBJ1-5	CSASWDRGHPQHF	TGCAGTGCTAGTTGGGACAGGGGGCATCCCCAGCATTTT
NA	TRBV30	once	TRBJ1-1	CAWRGGGPEAFF	TGTGCCTGGAGGGGGGGAGGTCCGGAAGCTTTCTTT
TRBD2	TRBV5-1	NA	TRBJ2-3	CASSFSGSPDTQYF	TGCGCCAGCAGCTTTAGCGGGAGTCCAGATACGCAGTATTTT
NA	TRBV3-1/TRBV3-2	NA	TRBJ2-3	CASSPRTDTQYF	TGTGCCAGCAGCCCGAGAACAGATACGCAGTATTTT
NA	TRBV19	NA	TRBJ2-3	CASSIGGNTDTQYF	TGTGCCAGTAGTATTGGCGGGAACACAGATACGCAGTATTTT
NA	TRBV4-1	few	TRBJ2-2	CASSQESRLAGELFF	TGCGCCAGCAGCCAAGAAAGCAGACTCGCCGGGGAGCTGTTTTTT
NA	TRBV6-2/TRBV6-3	NA	TRBJ2-7	CASSYSSRVNEQYF	TGTGCCAGCAGTTACTCTTCCAGGGTGAACGAGCAGTACTTC
TRBD1	TRBV13	NA	TRBJ1-2	CASSLGRTGSNYGYTF	TGTGCCAGCAGCTTAGGAAGGACAGGGAGTAACTATGGCTACACCTTC
NA	TRBV7-4	NA	TRBJ1-6	CASSLGRTVSSPLHF	TGTGCCAGCAGCTTAGGGCGGACAGTGAGTTCACCCCTCCACTTT
TRBD1	TRBV5-1	NA	TRBJ1-2	CASSLVGQGSDGYTF	TGCGCCAGCAGCTTGGTCGGACAGGGATCCGATGGCTACACCTTC
TRBD2	TRBV10-3	NA	TRBJ2-3	CAISPTSGGASDTQYF	TGTGCCATCAGCCCCACTAGCGGGGGGGCCTCAGATACGCAGTATTTT
NA	TRBV6-5	NA	TRBJ1-5	CASKADRTFYQPQHF	TGTGCCAGCAAAGCAGACAGAACTTTTTATCAGCCCCAGCATTTT
TRBD2	TRBV4-2	NA	TRBJ2-3	CASSQDWTSGGSTDTQYF	TGTGCCAGCAGCCAAGATTGGACTAGCGGGGGGAGCACAGATACGCAGTATTTT
NA	TRBV19	NA	TRBJ1-1	CASSMGRAVEAFF	TGTGCCAGTAGTATGGGCAGGGCTGTTGAAGCTTTCTTT
NA	TRBV30	NA	TRBJ2-3	CAWSVPGVDTQYF	TGTGCCTGGAGTGTACCAGGTGTAGATACGCAGTATTTT
TRBD1	TRBV3-1/TRBV3-2	NA	TRBJ2-7	CASSQVWGQGYEQYF	TGTGCCAGCAGCCAAGTATGGGGACAGGGCTACGAGCAGTACTTC